A single sample is the source of the 3 T cell receptor beta chains below, sequenced in a study of OX40 agonist ivuxolimab in advanced cancers. Measured with immunoSEQ multiplex PCR; TCRdb has only the in-frame clones, and not every one. In the table there are 66,000 or so clones, 87% of which are singletons. Sample: CD4+ or CD8+ T cells sorted from blood, taken in a trial of the OX40 agonist ivuxolimab. Every receptor here comes from an adult with an advanced solid tumor such as melanoma, head and neck, liver or kidney cancer.

The CDR3 DNA reads as TGTGCCAGCAGTTTGGAGGGACAGGGGGCTCGTGGCTACACCTTC. It encodes CASSLEGQGARGYTF. The rearrangement links TRBV28 to TRBJ1-2, with 12 bases fitting TRBD1. The CDR3 is 15 amino acids. V trimming: 3 bases; J trimming: 7 bases; junction bases outside the gene matches: 6. The V gene's germline CDR1 is MDHEN and CDR2 SYDVKM.

V gene TRBV5-5 combines with J gene TRBJ2-2; 10 bases are a match to TRBD1. Germline CDR1 and CDR2: SGHKS and YYEKEE (reference sequence). This CDR3 spans 15 amino acids. V shed 4 bases, J shed 4 bases, and the junction held 4 bases outside the gene matches. The CDR3 DNA follows: TGTGCCAGCAGCGGGACAGGGGATAGCACCGGGGAGCTGTTTTTT. Its protein is CASSGTGDSTGELFF.

V usage is TRBV9 and J usage is TRBJ2-4; 10 bases are shared with TRBD1. Germline-derived CDR1 and CDR2 are SGDLS and YYNGEE. CDR3 length equals 17 residues. The trim removed 3 bases at V and 1 base at J, leaving 7 bases unmatched. For the CDR3, the DNA is TGTGCCAGCAGCGCATCGACAGGGGGCTCGGCCAAAAACATTCAGTACTTC. This translates into CASSASTGGSAKNIQYF.